This T cell receptor beta chain was recorded in a study of blood T cell repertoires in COVID-19. Study-level background: Spain, Italy and the United States supplied samples that represented acute and convalescent COVID-19. The analysed material was cDNA or gDNA that came from T cells, B-cell-depleted T cells, or PBMCs.

In the original processing: The assay estimated nucleated cells by amplifying reference gene primers. Data came from immunoSEQ multiplex PCR; TCRdb stores just in-frame clones and leaves some out. V and J calls and clone size are copied from that table; D and trimming were computed from the DNA. The sample includes 150,000 to 190,000 clones, 80% to 90% of them seen just once. There are 16 residues in the CDR3. V lost 5 bases, J lost 2 bases, and 10 bases stayed unmatched. Germline-derived CDR1 and CDR2 are SGHNT and YENEEA. The rearrangement links TRBV11-3 to TRBJ2-7; the match to TRBD2 covers 9 bases. The source of this sequence is a woman in her forties with acute or convalescent COVID-19. Sequencing was done on a sample of peripheral blood. The CDR3 DNA sequence: TGTGCCAGCAGCCCAGAATCGGGACTAGCAGCCTACGAGCAGTACTTC. Translated, it gives CASSPESGLAAYEQYF.